This TCR beta chain was sequenced during a study of shared clonotypes between healthy human individuals. The naive CD8 subset, CD45RO-negative cells positively selected for CCR7, excluded terminally differentiated effector memory CD45RA+ cells. Generated by immunoSEQ multiplex PCR, the TCRdb table keeps only in-frame clones and is missing some. The data show around 2,000,000 clones, about 95% seen once. The V gene's germline CDR1 is MGHRA and CDR2 YSYEKL. V was cut by 3 bases and J by 6 bases, with 18 bases left in between. The CDR3 extends over 15 amino acids. The rearrangement joins TRBV4-1 to TRBJ2-7, with a tentative D call TRBD2 (5 bases). The source material was naive CD8+ T cells sorted from blood. The TCR comes from a man between 18 and 29 years old in good health. CDR3 in DNA: TGCGCCAGCAGCCATGGGGTACGGGGAGCTGGCGAGCAGTACTTC. This sequence encodes CASSHGVRGAGEQYF.